The rows below give T cell receptor beta chains drawn from one sample of a study of blood T cell repertoires in COVID-19. Here immunoSEQ multiplex PCR was the method, and the copy in TCRdb shows in-frame clones only, minus some. The sample includes hundreds of thousands of clones, 86% of them seen just once. The sample comprised peripheral blood. The receptors stem from a woman in her 30s with active or convalescent COVID-19. Each CDR3 is given with its conserved first and last residue. The D gene is left open where the match is weak. The size field is filled for only some rows; it gives once, few, many or a size class.

j_call	v_call	d_call	clone_size	cdr3_aa	cdr3_nt
TRBJ2-2	TRBV5-4	TRBD1	.	CASSPMDRTNTGELFF	TGTGCCAGCAGCCCTATGGACAGGACGAACACCGGGGAGCTGTTTTTT
TRBJ1-1	TRBV5-1	TRBD1	.	CASSLQGEGTEAFF	TGCGCCAGCAGCTTGCAGGGGGAAGGGACTGAAGCTTTCTTT
TRBJ2-7	TRBV3-1/TRBV3-2	TRBD1	.	CASSQGGQAYEQYF	TGTGCCAGCAGCCAAGGGGGACAGGCCTACGAGCAGTACTTC
TRBJ2-2	TRBV19	TRBD2	.	CASSILAGGTGELFF	TGTGCCAGTAGTATCTTAGCGGGAGGAACCGGGGAGCTGTTTTTT
TRBJ2-3	TRBV3-1/TRBV3-2	.	.	CASSRETGVGRGQYF	TGTGCCAGCAGCCGCGAAACGGGAGTGGGCCGCGGGCAGTATTTT
TRBJ1-1	TRBV10-3	.	.	CAISESKLGGTNTEAFF	TGTGCCATCAGTGAGTCGAAGCTGGGAGGTACGAACACTGAAGCTTTCTTT
TRBJ1-2	TRBV6-6	TRBD1	.	CASSYSEGASYTF	TGTGCCAGCAGTTACTCGGAGGGGGCGAGCTACACCTTC
TRBJ2-1	TRBV5-4	TRBD2	.	CASSSRFSGGSGNEQFF	TGTGCCAGCAGCTCCAGATTCAGCGGGGGCTCCGGGAATGAGCAGTTCTTC
TRBJ2-7	TRBV7-9	.	.	CASSPIQGYEQYF	TGTGCCAGCAGCCCCATCCAGGGCTACGAGCAGTACTTC
TRBJ1-5	TRBV2	TRBD1	.	CASSGQGRDQPQHF	TGTGCCAGCAGCGGACAGGGGAGAGATCAGCCCCAGCATTTT
TRBJ2-7	TRBV6-6	.	few	CASSYSETGTWQYF	TGTGCCAGCAGTTACTCGGAGACAGGAACGTGGCAGTACTTC
TRBJ1-1	TRBV29-1	.	.	CSVYPGKNEAFF	TGCAGCGTATACCCAGGGAAGAATGAAGCTTTCTTT
TRBJ2-7	TRBV29-1	.	.	CSVEARVRGGSYEQYF	TGCAGCGTTGAAGCCAGGGTGCGGGGCGGCTCCTACGAGCAGTACTTC
TRBJ1-1	TRBV5-4	.	.	CASSLRDTVYTEAFF	TGTGCCAGCAGCTTGAGGGACACCGTTTACACTGAAGCTTTCTTT
TRBJ1-4	TRBV6-5	TRBD1	.	CASSVQGVGEKLFF	TGTGCCAGCAGCGTACAGGGGGTTGGTGAAAAACTGTTTTTT
TRBJ2-3	TRBV9	TRBD2	once	CASGTGLAGSLSDTQYF	TGTGCCAGCGGCACCGGACTAGCGGGTTCCCTATCGGATACGCAGTATTTT
TRBJ2-1	TRBV3-1/TRBV3-2	TRBD2	.	CASSRTGAGGYNEQFF	TGTGCCAGCAGCCGAACGGGCGCGGGAGGATACAATGAGCAGTTCTTC
TRBJ2-2	TRBV14	TRBD2	.	CASKPSGTNTGELFF	TGTGCCAGCAAACCTAGCGGGACTAACACCGGGGAGCTGTTTTTT
TRBJ2-1	TRBV18	.	.	CASSPPTRRQIYNEQFF	TGTGCCAGCTCACCACCGACTCGGCGCCAGATCTACAATGAGCAGTTCTTC
TRBJ1-5	TRBV24-1	.	.	CATSQGQNQPQHF	TGTGCCACCAGTCAAGGACAGAATCAGCCCCAGCATTTT
TRBJ2-1	TRBV5-4	.	.	CASSLDRGSYNEQFF	TGTGCCAGCAGCTTGGACCGGGGCTCCTACAATGAGCAGTTCTTC
TRBJ1-2	TRBV29-1	.	.	CSVEDQVGVRGYTF	TGCAGCGTTGAAGATCAGGTCGGGGTAAGGGGCTACACCTTC
TRBJ1-6	TRBV7-9	TRBD1	.	CASSLVGTENSPLHF	TGTGCCAGCAGCTTAGTAGGGACAGAGAATTCACCCCTCCACTTT
TRBJ2-7	TRBV18	TRBD2	.	CASSTSGGISYEQYF	TGTGCCAGCTCGACTAGCGGGGGGATCTCCTACGAGCAGTACTTC
TRBJ1-1	TRBV3-1/TRBV3-2	TRBD1	.	CASSQEPGGAGAFF	TGTGCCAGCAGCCAAGAACCAGGGGGCGCAGGAGCTTTCTTT
TRBJ2-5	TRBV3-1/TRBV3-2	TRBD2	.	CASSQDGTRIIQETQYF	TGTGCCAGCAGCCAGGATGGGACTAGAATTATCCAAGAGACCCAGTACTTC
TRBJ1-2	TRBV6-6	.	.	CASSSGDGYTF	TGTGCCAGCAGTTCCGGGGATGGCTACACCTTC
TRBJ1-6	TRBV19	TRBD1	.	CASKDRGRNSPLHF	TGTGCCAGTAAAGACAGGGGAAGAAATTCACCCCTCCACTTT
TRBJ1-1	TRBV9	.	.	CASTLGVGQGSEAFF	TGTGCCAGCACCTTAGGGGTGGGGCAAGGAAGCGAAGCTTTCTTT
TRBJ1-2	TRBV4-1	TRBD1	.	CASSHAGTGVYGYTF	TGCGCCAGCAGCCACGCCGGGACAGGGGTCTATGGCTACACCTTC
TRBJ1-1	TRBV19	.	.	CASSTARGNTEAFF	TGTGCCAGTAGTACAGCCCGGGGAAACACTGAAGCTTTCTTT
TRBJ2-3	TRBV4-1	.	once	CASSPQGGSTYF	TGCGCCAGCAGCCCTCAAGGGGGTAGTACGTATTTT
TRBJ1-2	TRBV5-6	.	.	CASSSLESSFYGYTF	TGTGCCAGCAGCTCCTTGGAGTCCTCTTTCTATGGCTACACCTTC
TRBJ2-3	TRBV5-4	TRBD2	.	CASRLAGGYSTDTQYF	TGTGCCAGCAGACTAGCGGGAGGATATAGCACAGATACGCAGTATTTT
TRBJ2-5	TRBV6-2/TRBV6-3	TRBD2	.	CASSNPLEAGVYQETQYF	TGTGCCAGCAGTAACCCTTTGGAGGCGGGAGTGTACCAAGAGACCCAGTACTTC
TRBJ1-2	TRBV25-1	.	.	CASTDGGLYGYTF	TGTGCCAGCACGGACGGAGGCCTCTATGGCTACACCTTC
TRBJ1-1	TRBV10-1	.	.	CASSADLGNTEAFF	TGCGCCAGCAGTGCCGACCTAGGGAACACTGAAGCTTTCTTT
TRBJ1-2	TRBV5-1	.	few	CASSSSPEYGYTF	TGCGCCAGCAGCTCCTCACCGGAGTATGGCTACACCTTC